These 30 T cell receptor beta chains were sequenced from one sample in a study of prognosis after radiotherapy for stage I lung cancer (dated by TCRdb to the early 2020s). TCRdb lists the instrument as Illumina HiSeq 3000. Two rounds of multiplex PCR on genomic DNA were used to amplify the TCR beta CDR3 region. The first PCR round used primers specific to each TRBV and TRBJ gene, and the primer sequences were filed in Chinese patent CN105087789A. The public reads were reprocessed in TCRdb via fastp at Q25 and MiXCR, keeping in-frame beta chains. Here each entry gathers all rows of one CDR3 protein and keeps the most common genes and DNA. The sample table holds 45,000 to 70,000 distinct CDR3 sequences, of which approximately 25% were seen once. The leading ten clones occupy under 10% of the sample. The sample here was PBMCs, taken before or after stereotactic body radiation therapy (not recorded which). These receptors were obtained from a donor over 45 with non-small cell lung cancer.

J is TRBJ2-7 and V is TRBV25-1, with unresolved D. The CDR3 runs 16 residues. Germline CDR1 MGHDK, CDR2 SYGVNS. Here the CDR3 DNA reads TGTGTCAACTTATTCAACCCCTGGGCCGGAGACGACGAGCAGTACTTC. This codes for CVNLFNPWAGDDEQYF.

This clonotype has a handful of counts. The chain combines TRBV20-1 with TRBJ1-4; tentatively, D is TRBD1 (5 bases). CDR3 length equals 13 residues. CDR1 DFQATT and CDR2 SNEGSKA come from the germline V gene (reference sequence). Trimming cost V 1 base and J 5 bases, with 8 bases left between them. This CDR3 is CSARGQGNEKLFF. The CDR3 DNA is TGCAGTGCTAGAGGGCAGGGAAATGAAAAACTGTTTTTT.

This clonotype was picked up many times. The J gene is TRBJ2-3, the V gene TRBV6-1, with 9 bases lining up with TRBD2. J was trimmed by 4 bases and V by 7 bases; bases with no gene match: 9. CDR3 length equals 15 residues. CDR1 and CDR2 from the germline V gene are MNHNS and SASEGT. Here the CDR3 DNA reads TGTGCCAGCATCCGGCTAGCGGGGTCCGCAGATACGCAGTATTTT. This codes for CASIRLAGSADTQYF.

This clonotype was counted many times. The genes are TRBV14 and TRBJ2-1; 14 bases line up with TRBD2. Germline CDR1 is SGHDN and CDR2 is FVKESK. Trimming at V came to 3 bases and at J to 9 bases, leaving 4 bases not matched to a gene. This CDR3 spans 15 amino acids. CDR3 residues: CASSQTSGGAGEQFF. The DNA of the CDR3 is TGTGCCAGCAGCCAGACTAGCGGGGGGGCTGGTGAGCAGTTCTTC.

The chain recombines TRBV9 with TRBJ2-2, with 10 bases fitting TRBD2. The V gene's germline CDR1 is SGDLS and CDR2 YYNGEE. The CDR3 loop spans 16 amino acids. J was trimmed by 5 bases and V by 3 bases; bases with no gene match: 7. CDR3 bases: TGTGCCAGCAGCGGGGGACTAGCGAGGTCGACCGGGGAGCTGTTTTTT. It specifies CASSGGLARSTGELFF.

This clonotype was found many times. The rearrangement uses TRBV2 and TRBJ2-3; D may be TRBD2 (6 bases). CDR3 length equals 15 residues. The V gene lost 2 bases and the J gene lost 8 bases, with 17 bases spanning the gap. CDR1 and CDR2 (germline): SNHLY, FYNNEI. In DNA form, the CDR3 reads TGTGCCAGCAGTGAAATCGGGGGTACGGCAGGTACGCAGTATTTT. Translation: CASSEIGGTAGTQYF.

This clonotype was counted a single time. This chain uses TRBV6-5 with TRBJ1-2; D is undetermined. The germline V gene encodes CDR1 MNHEY and CDR2 SVGAGI. V gave up 0 bases and J gave up 2 bases, with 13 bases separating them. The CDR3 loop spans 16 amino acids. In nucleotides, the CDR3 is TGTGCCAGCAGTTACTCGATCATTACGGAGAACTATGGCTACACCTTC. Protein: CASSYSIITENYGYTF.

This clonotype was recorded at least ten times. The chain couples TRBV2 to TRBJ2-3; possibly TRBD1 for D (5 bases). Deletions cut 2 bases from V and 13 bases from J, with 10 bases between. Germline-derived CDR1 and CDR2 are SNHLY and FYNNEI. The CDR3 contains 11 residues. The CDR3 DNA is TGTGCCAGCAGTGAAACGACCAGGGAGTATTTT. Translating gives CASSETTREYF.

This clonotype showed up just a few times. V and J are TRBV20-1 and TRBJ1-1, with D possibly matching TRBD1 (5 bases). From germline, CDR1 is DFQATT and CDR2 SNEGSKA (reference sequence). Trimming pared 1 base from V and 5 bases from J, leaving 17 bases between. This CDR3 has 15 residues. DNA for the CDR3: TGCAGTGCTAGAGGCAGGGCCGCCTTTGGGACTGAAGCTTTCTTT. Encoded protein: CSARGRAAFGTEAFF.

This clonotype appeared many times. The chain uses TRBV19 and TRBJ2-1; the match to TRBD2 covers 7 bases. Germline V gene lookup returns CDR1 LNHDA and CDR2 SQIVND (reference sequence). The trim removed 1 base at V and 0 bases at J, leaving 9 bases unmatched. The CDR3 extends over 18 amino acids. CDR3 in amino acids: CASSIGLGRGSSYNEQFF. DNA for the CDR3: TGTGCCAGTAGTATAGGATTGGGGCGGGGGAGCTCCTACAATGAGCAGTTCTTC.

This clonotype was observed many times. The chain is built from TRBV20-1 and TRBJ2-1, with TRBD1 matching over 9 bases. V trimming: 6 bases; J trimming: 11 bases; junction bases outside the gene matches: 11. The CDR3 runs 13 residues. CDR1 DFQATT and CDR2 SNEGSKA come from the germline V gene (reference sequence). CDR3 DNA: TGCAGTGCGCGGACAGGGGATGGTCATAAGCAGTTCTTC. The encoded protein is CSARTGDGHKQFF.

This clonotype was detected ten times or more. V usage is TRBV11-2 and J usage is TRBJ1-2; 12 positions agree with TRBD1. Germline V gene sequence: CDR1 SGHAT, CDR2 FQNNGV. The length of the CDR3 is 15 residues. V lost 3 bases, J lost 4 bases, and 3 bases stayed unmatched. The CDR3 DNA sequence: TGTGCCAGCAGCTTCGGGACAGGGGGCTTCTATGGCTACACCTTC. This codes for CASSFGTGGFYGYTF.

The sample holds many counts of this clonotype. This rearrangement joins TRBV7-9 to TRBJ1-4, with TRBD1 as a possible D gene (5 bases). The CDR3 is made up of 15 amino acids. Trimming left V 1 base short and J 6 bases short, with 12 bases between. Per the germline V gene, CDR1 is SEHNR and CDR2 is FQNEAQ (reference sequence). The CDR3, as DNA: TGTGCCAGCAGCTTAGGTTCAGGGAGCGATGAAAAACTGTTTTTT. Translation gives CASSLGSGSDEKLFF.

Note on this clonotype: A far bigger clonotype differs at one base, so this is likely a read error. The chain employs TRBV6-9 and TRBJ1-2; D remains unclear. This CDR3 contains 14 residues. The V gene lost 3 bases and the J gene lost 0 bases, with 8 bases spanning the gap. Looked up from germline, CDR1 is MNHGY and CDR2 is SVAAGI. The DNA of the CDR3 is TGTGCCAGCAGTTACATCCGAACTAACTATGGCTACACCTTC. Amino acids: CASSYIRTNYGYTF.

This clonotype appeared many times. This chain uses TRBV6-1 with TRBJ1-1; 7 bases agree with TRBD1. CDR1 is MNHNS, CDR2 SASEGT, per germline. CDR3 length: 15 amino acids. After removal of 6 bases from V and 7 bases from J, the junction contained 14 bases not matched to a gene. CDR3: CASRLSGTDFREAFF. In nucleotides, the CDR3 is TGTGCCAGCAGACTAAGTGGGACAGACTTTCGTGAAGCTTTCTTT.

This clonotype was seen ten or more times. The CDR3 DNA sequence: TGTGCCAGTAGAGCAGGGGAGAACACTGAAGCTTTCTTT. This sequence encodes CASRAGENTEAFF. The rearrangement uses TRBV19 and TRBJ1-1; weak D call: TRBD1 (6 bases). The CDR3 totals 13 residues. V was trimmed by 6 bases and J by 1 base, leaving 9 bases between them. Germline V lookup: CDR1 LNHDA, CDR2 SQIVND (reference sequence).

This clonotype was counted ten times or more. The chain is built from TRBV20-1 and TRBJ1-3; no firm D call. The V end was cut by 3 bases, the J end by 8 bases, with 8 bases between. The CDR3 has 11 residues. Germline loops: CDR1 DFQATT, CDR2 SNEGSKA (reference sequence). CDR3 coding DNA: TGCAGTGCTAGTGGTCTAGACACCATATATTTT. Protein sequence: CSASGLDTIYF.

This clonotype was detected many times. V and J are TRBV6-5 and TRBJ2-5; D perhaps matches TRBD2 (7 bases). Germline V lookup: CDR1 MNHEY, CDR2 SVGAGI. Between the trimmed V and J ends, which lost 4 bases and 5 bases, there was a span of 20 bases. The CDR3 contains 16 residues. The CDR3 loop is CASSSPFGGGRETQYF. Written as DNA, the CDR3 is TGTGCCAGCAGTTCCCCGTTTGGGGGGGGGCGCGAGACCCAGTACTTC.

The table lists this clonotype with many counts. The V gene is TRBV19, the J gene TRBJ1-1; the D is unclear. CDR1 is LNHDA and CDR2 is SQIVND in the germline V gene (reference sequence). The CDR3 runs 15 residues. The ends were cut back, 1 base at V and 5 bases at J, with 14 bases in the middle. The CDR3 here is CASSIGALVGTEAFF. As DNA, the CDR3 is TGTGCCAGTAGTATAGGGGCCCTAGTGGGTACTGAAGCTTTCTTT.

Many counts were recorded for this clonotype. V and J are TRBV20-1 and TRBJ2-1; D is uncertain. The germline gives CDR1 DFQATT, CDR2 SNEGSKA (reference sequence). The CDR3 is 11 residues long. The V and J ends lost 6 bases and 6 bases respectively, with 9 bases between them. The CDR3 DNA is TGCAGTGCCCGACACCTCAATGAGCAGTTCTTC. Its protein product is CSARHLNEQFF.

This clonotype was seen only once. A far larger clone lies a single base away; this is likely a read error. V gene TRBV28 combines with J gene TRBJ1-6; D remains unclear. The CDR3 length is 14 residues. V was pared by 6 bases and J by 9 bases, with 15 bases between. Looked up from germline, CDR1 is MDHEN and CDR2 is SYDVKM. This CDR3 is CASSLDQSLSPLHF. The CDR3 coding sequence is TGTGCCAGCAGCTTAGATCAGAGCCTTTCACCCCTCCACTTT. Filled out from reference TRBV28 and TRBJ1-6, the complete variable domain reads DVKVTQSSRYLVKRTGEKVFLECVQDMDHENMFWYRQDPGLGLRLIYFSYDVKMKEKGDIPEGYSVSREKKERFSLILESASTNQTSMYLCASSLDQSLSPLHFGNGTRLTVT.

This clonotype was recorded many times. The rearrangement uses TRBV6-5 and TRBJ2-1; maybe TRBD1 (5 bases). CDR1 and CDR2 (germline): MNHEY, SVGAGI. The CDR3 totals 18 residues. Trimming took 2 bases from V and 0 from J, leaving 17 bases between them. In nucleotides, the CDR3 is TGTGCCAGCAGTTACACATATGGACACCAGAGCTCCTACAATGAGCAGTTCTTC. Protein product: CASSYTYGHQSSYNEQFF.

This clonotype was counted at least ten times. The chain joins TRBV19 to TRBJ1-2, with unresolved D. Per the germline V gene, CDR1 is LNHDA and CDR2 is SQIVND (reference sequence). The V end was cut by 7 bases, the J end by 8 bases, with 17 bases between. The CDR3 has 13 residues. The CDR3 coding sequence is TGTGCCAGTACACGCGGTGCGGGTGGCGGCTACACCTTC. Protein product: CASTRGAGGGYTF.

This sequence joins TRBV4-3 and TRBJ1-4, with D possibly TRBD1 on 5 matching bases. This CDR3 has 14 amino acids. CDR1 is LGHNA and CDR2 is YSLEER in the germline V gene. V gave up 6 bases and J gave up 0 bases, with 8 bases separating them. CDR3: CASRATATNEKLFF. For the CDR3, the DNA is TGCGCCAGCAGAGCGACAGCAACTAATGAAAAACTGTTTTTT.

For this clonotype: The conserved final phenylalanine or tryptophan is absent from the CDR3, which likely points to a read error. The chain employs TRBV28 and TRBJ1-2, with 11 bases aligning to TRBD1. V shed 5 bases, J shed 10 bases, and the junction held 12 bases outside the gene matches. Germline CDR1 reads MDHEN; CDR2 reads SYDVKM. The CDR3 contains 15 residues. The CDR3 sequence is CASSQGQGVNYFYTL. CDR3 nucleotides: TGTGCCAGCAGTCAGGGACAGGGGGTTAACTATTTCTACACCCTC.

This clonotype has a count of ten or more. One junction end disagrees with the germline gene, perhaps due to a read error. The gene calls are TRBV7-7 and TRBJ1-6; D not certain. The germline gives CDR1 SSHAT, CDR2 FNYEAQ (reference sequence). The CDR3 sequence is 17 residues long. In DNA, the CDR3 is TGTGCTAGCAGCTTAGACCGAAGGTTCTCCTATAATTCACCCCTCCACTTT. Amino acids: CASSLDRRFSYNSPLHF.

This clonotype has ten or more counts. CDR3 region: CSVRRETQYF. CDR3 sequence (DNA): TGCAGTGTTAGGAGGGAGACCCAGTACTTC. This chain uses TRBV20-1 with TRBJ2-5, with D perhaps TRBD2 (5 bases). The CDR3 has 10 amino acids. The germline V gene has CDR1 DFQATT and CDR2 SNEGSKA (reference sequence). V shed 7 bases and J shed 5 bases, with 8 bases lying between them.

This clonotype occurred many times. The CDR3, as DNA: TGTGCCAGCAGTTATTACTCCACAACCAGGAATGAAAAACTGTTTTTT. Translation: CASSYYSTTRNEKLFF. This chain joins TRBV6-9 and TRBJ1-4; D gene unclear. The V gene lost 1 base and the J gene lost 5 bases, with 14 bases spanning the gap. Germline CDR1 reads MNHGY; CDR2 reads SVAAGI. This CDR3 spans 16 amino acids.

This clonotype was observed at least ten times. The chain employs TRBV2 and TRBJ2-3, with a possible D match to TRBD2 (6 bases). V was trimmed by 7 bases and J by 6 bases, leaving 17 bases between them. The CDR3 totals 14 residues. CDR1 is SNHLY, CDR2 FYNNEI, per germline. CDR3: CASTGTSYGDTQYF. The CDR3, as DNA: TGTGCCAGCACCGGGACTTCTTATGGGGATACGCAGTATTTT.

CDR3 nucleotides: TGTGCCAGCAGAAACCTACCGGGGTCCTATATGAACACTGAAGCTTTCTTT. The encoded protein is CASRNLPGSYMNTEAFF. V and J are TRBV5-6 and TRBJ1-1; D is undetermined. The V end lost 5 bases, the J end lost 0 bases, and 20 bases lay between the germline ends. The CDR3 runs to 17 residues. CDR1 and CDR2 from the germline V gene are SGHDT and YYEEEE.